The next 2 T cell receptor beta chains were all read from a single sample in a study of T-cell reconstitution after alpha-beta-depleted transplantation in children. Unique molecular identifiers were used to barcode this TCRbeta library. TCRdb ran MiXCR on the PCR reads and lists one entry per CDR3 protein. The sample consists of just over 950,000 distinct CDR3 sequences, roughly 29% of them appearing once. The sample here was PBMCs, mostly from graft donor cells, taken 360 days after TCRalphabeta/CD19-depleted stem cell transplant. These receptor sequences come from a boy less than two years old who had a stem cell transplant for SCID, so the T cells may come from the graft donor.

The chain carries TRBV20-1 and TRBJ1-5; D call uncertain. The V gene's germline CDR1 is DFQATT and CDR2 SNEGSKA (reference sequence). The CDR3 is made up of 15 amino acids. Trimming took 2 bases from V and 4 from J, leaving 15 bases between them. The CDR3 loop is CSARYGTWENQPQHF. CDR3 nucleotides: TGCAGTGCTAGATATGGCACGTGGGAAAATCAGCCCCAGCATTTT.

The rearrangement links TRBV19 to TRBJ1-5; D call uncertain. The CDR3 sequence is 15 residues long. Germline-derived CDR1 and CDR2 are LNHDA and SQIVND (reference sequence). Trimming cost V 6 bases and J 4 bases, with 16 bases left between them. In nucleotides, the CDR3 is TGTGCCAGTAGACTCTCAGGTGAAGGGAATCAGCCCCAGCATTTT. It encodes CASRLSGEGNQPQHF.